There are a few counts of the clone carrying this T cell receptor (beta chain). These data come from a study of cytomegalovirus exposure and HLA in healthy donors. The PCR contained 60 Vbeta and 13 Jbeta primers. The assay was immunoSEQ multiplex PCR, and TCRdb's table has in-frame clones only and misses some. Altogether 130,000 or so clones are present, roughly 80% being singletons, with the ten largest covering around 1.6%. Germline assignment: CDR1 SGHNT and CDR2 YENEEA. V shed 1 base and J shed 8 bases, with 18 bases lying between them. The CDR3 loop spans 16 amino acids. The chain is built from TRBV11-3 and TRBJ2-1; maybe TRBD2 (6 bases). The receptor was isolated from a female donor in good health and CMV-seronegative. Sequenced: PBMCs. The CDR3 sequence is CASSLVGGVARDEQFF. The DNA for the CDR3 is TGTGCCAGCAGCTTAGTTGGCGGGGTGGCTAGAGATGAGCAGTTCTTC.